This TCR beta chain was documented in a study of blood T cell repertoires in COVID-19. Overall study context: The origin of the acute and convalescent COVID-19 samples was the United States, Italy and Spain. PBMCs, B-cell-depleted T cells, or T cells were the source of the cDNA or gDNA that made up the material.

Authors' methods: Amplification of reference gene primers was used by the study to estimate nucleated cell counts. Produced via immunoSEQ multiplex PCR; TCRdb's table is partial and in-frame only. D and trimming were read from the DNA, whereas the V and J calls and clone size are those reported in that table. This table has about 170,000 clones, over 80% appearing once. Germline trimming cut 0 bases from V and 5 bases from J; bases unmatched to any gene: 8. The V gene's germline CDR1 is MNHEY and CDR2 SVGEGT. This CDR3 comprises 17 residues. What was sequenced was peripheral blood. The genes are TRBV6-2 or TRBV6-3 and TRBJ2-1, with 9 bases lining up with TRBD1. This TCR derives from a woman over 75 with active or convalescent COVID-19. The DNA for the CDR3 is TGTGCCAGCAGTTACTCGAGGACAGGGGCCGTGAACAATGAGCAGTTCTTC. Translation gives CASSYSRTGAVNNEQFF.